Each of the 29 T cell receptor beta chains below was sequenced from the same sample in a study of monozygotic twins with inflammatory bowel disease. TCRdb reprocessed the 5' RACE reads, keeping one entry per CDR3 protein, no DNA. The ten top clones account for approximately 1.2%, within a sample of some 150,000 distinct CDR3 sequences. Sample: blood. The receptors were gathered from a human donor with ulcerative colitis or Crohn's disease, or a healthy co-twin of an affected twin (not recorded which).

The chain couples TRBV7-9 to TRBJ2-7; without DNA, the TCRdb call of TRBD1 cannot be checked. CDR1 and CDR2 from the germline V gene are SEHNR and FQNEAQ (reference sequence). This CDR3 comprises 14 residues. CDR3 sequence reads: CASSLRQTSYEQYF.

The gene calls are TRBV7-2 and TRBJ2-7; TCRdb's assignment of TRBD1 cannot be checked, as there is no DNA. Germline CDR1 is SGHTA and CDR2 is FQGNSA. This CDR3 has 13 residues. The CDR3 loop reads CASSTRTVDEQYF.

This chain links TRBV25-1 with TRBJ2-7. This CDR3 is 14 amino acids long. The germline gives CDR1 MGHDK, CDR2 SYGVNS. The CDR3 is CASSDWSSAYEQYF.

The CDR3 loop is CSAPLAGGWEQFF. The chain has TRBV20-1 and TRBJ2-1; there is no DNA to check the TCRdb D call of TRBD2. The CDR3 extends over 13 amino acids. Germline V gene sequence: CDR1 DFQATT, CDR2 SNEGSKA (reference sequence).

The CDR3 sequence: CASSLDRGAYEQYF. The chain links TRBV7-3 to TRBJ2-7. Looked up from germline, CDR1 is SGHTA and CDR2 is FQGTGA. The CDR3 covers 14 residues.

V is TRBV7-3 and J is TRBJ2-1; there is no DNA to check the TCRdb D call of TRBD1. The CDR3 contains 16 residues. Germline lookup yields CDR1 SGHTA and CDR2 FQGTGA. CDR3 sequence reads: CASSLRTGGRGDEQFF.

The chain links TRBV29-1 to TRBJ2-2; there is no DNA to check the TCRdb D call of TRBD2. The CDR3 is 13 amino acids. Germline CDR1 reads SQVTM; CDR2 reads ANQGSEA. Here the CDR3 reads CSVDEGRTGELFF.

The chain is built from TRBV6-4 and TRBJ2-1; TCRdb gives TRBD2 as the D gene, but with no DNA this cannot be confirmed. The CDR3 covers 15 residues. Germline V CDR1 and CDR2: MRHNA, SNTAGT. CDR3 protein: CASSGTSGDYNEQFF.

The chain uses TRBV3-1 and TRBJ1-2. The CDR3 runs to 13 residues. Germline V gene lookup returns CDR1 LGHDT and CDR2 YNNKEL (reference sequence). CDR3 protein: CASSQGSRRGYTF.

CDR3 loop: CASSRPGTSGNEQYF. The genes are TRBV28 and TRBJ2-7; TCRdb's assignment of TRBD2 cannot be checked, as there is no DNA. The CDR3 runs 15 residues. The germline gives CDR1 MDHEN, CDR2 SYDVKM. Variable domain in full (rest from reference TRBV28 and TRBJ2-7): DVKVTQSSRYLVKRTGEKVFLECVQDMDHENMFWYRQDPGLGLRLIYFSYDVKMKEKGDIPEGYSVSREKKERFSLILESASTNQTSMYLCASSRPGTSGNEQYFGPGTRLTVT.

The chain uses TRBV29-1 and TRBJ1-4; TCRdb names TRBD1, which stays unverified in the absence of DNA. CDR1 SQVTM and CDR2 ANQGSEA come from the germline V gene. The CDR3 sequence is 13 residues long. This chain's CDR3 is CSVGDGTVLPMFF.

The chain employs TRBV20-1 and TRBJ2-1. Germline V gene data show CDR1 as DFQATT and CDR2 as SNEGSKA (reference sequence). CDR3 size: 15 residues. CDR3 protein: CSAREQASSYNEQFF.

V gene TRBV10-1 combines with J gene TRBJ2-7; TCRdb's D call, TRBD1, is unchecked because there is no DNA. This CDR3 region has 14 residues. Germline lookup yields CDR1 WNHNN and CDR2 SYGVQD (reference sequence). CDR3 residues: CASRGPGQGYEQYF.

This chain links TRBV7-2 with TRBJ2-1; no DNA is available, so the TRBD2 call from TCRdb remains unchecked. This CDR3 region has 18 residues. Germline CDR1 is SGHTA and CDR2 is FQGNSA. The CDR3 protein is CASSLASPLAGMSSEQFF.

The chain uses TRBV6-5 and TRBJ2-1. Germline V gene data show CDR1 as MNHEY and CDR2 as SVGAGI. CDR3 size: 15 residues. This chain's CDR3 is CASSYSTLTYNEQFF.

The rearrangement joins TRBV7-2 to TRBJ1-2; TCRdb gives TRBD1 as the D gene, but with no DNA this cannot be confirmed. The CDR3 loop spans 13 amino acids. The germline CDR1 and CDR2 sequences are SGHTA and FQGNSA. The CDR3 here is CASSQGQGEGYTF. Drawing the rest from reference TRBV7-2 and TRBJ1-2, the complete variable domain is GAGVSQSPSNKVTEKGKDVELRCDPISGHTALYWYRQSLGQGLEFLIYFQGNSAPDKSGLPSDRFSAERTGGSVSTLTIQRTQQEDSAVYLCASSQGQGEGYTFGSGTRLTVV.

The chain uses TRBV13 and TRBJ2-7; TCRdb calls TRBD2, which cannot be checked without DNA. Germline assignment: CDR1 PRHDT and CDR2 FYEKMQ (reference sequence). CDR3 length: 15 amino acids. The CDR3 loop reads CASSLTASGSSEQYF.

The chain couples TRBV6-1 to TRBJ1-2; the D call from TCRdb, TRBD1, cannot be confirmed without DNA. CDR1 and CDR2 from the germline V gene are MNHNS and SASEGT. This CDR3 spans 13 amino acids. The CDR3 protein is CASSEQGLYGYTF.

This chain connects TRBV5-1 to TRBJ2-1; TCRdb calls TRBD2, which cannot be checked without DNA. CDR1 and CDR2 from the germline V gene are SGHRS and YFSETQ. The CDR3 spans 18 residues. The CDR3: CASSSPRGTSGRHNEQFF.

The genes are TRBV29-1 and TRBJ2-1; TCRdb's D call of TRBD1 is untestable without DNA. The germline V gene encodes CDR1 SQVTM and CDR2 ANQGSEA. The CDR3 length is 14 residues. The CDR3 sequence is CSVRIGTGTNEQFF.

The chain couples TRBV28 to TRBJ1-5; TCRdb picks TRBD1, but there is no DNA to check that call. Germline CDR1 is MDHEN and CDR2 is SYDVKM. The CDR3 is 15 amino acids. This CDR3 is CASSLGGTLNQPQHF.

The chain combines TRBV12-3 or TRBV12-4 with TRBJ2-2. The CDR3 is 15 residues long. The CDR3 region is CASSPALRNTGELFF.

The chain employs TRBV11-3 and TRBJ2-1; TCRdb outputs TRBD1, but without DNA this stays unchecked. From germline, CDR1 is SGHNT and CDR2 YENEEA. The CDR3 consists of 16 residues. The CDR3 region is CASSFQGQSSYNEQFF.

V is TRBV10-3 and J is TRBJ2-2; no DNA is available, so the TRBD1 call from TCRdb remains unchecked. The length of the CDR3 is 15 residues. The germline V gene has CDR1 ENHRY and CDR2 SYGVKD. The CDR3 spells CATAPDPENTGELFF.

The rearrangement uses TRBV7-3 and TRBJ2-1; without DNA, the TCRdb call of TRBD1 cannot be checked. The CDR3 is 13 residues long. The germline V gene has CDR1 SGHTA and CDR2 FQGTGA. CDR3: CASSLYSPGEQFF.

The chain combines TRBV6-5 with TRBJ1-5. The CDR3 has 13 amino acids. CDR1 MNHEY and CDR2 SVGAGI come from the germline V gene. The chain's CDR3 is CASSYSTNQPQHF.

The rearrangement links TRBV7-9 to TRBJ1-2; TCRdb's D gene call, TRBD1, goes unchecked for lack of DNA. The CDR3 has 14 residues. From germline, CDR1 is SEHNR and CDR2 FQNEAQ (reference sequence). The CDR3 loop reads CASSLGTGNYGYTF.

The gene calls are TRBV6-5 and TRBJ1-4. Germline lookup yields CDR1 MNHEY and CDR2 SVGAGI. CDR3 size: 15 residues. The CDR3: CASSWQGSTNEKLFF.

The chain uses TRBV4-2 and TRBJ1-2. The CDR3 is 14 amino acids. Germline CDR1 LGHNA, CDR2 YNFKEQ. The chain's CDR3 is CASSQDRTQATYTF.